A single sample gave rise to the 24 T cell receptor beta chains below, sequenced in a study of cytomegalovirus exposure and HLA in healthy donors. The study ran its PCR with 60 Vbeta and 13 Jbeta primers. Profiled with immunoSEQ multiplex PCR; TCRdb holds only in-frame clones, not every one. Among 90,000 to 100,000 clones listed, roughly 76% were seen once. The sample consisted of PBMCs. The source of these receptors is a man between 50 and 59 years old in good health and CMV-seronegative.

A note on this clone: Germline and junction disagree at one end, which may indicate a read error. The CDR3 loop is CASYRTAKDRGHYGYTF. The CDR3, as DNA: TGTGCCAGTTATAGGACAGCGAAAGACCGAGGACATTATGGTTACACCTTC. This chain connects TRBV19 to TRBJ1-2; D possibly corresponds to TRBD1 (6 bases). The CDR3 spans 17 residues. Germline loops: CDR1 LNHDA, CDR2 SQIVND (reference sequence).

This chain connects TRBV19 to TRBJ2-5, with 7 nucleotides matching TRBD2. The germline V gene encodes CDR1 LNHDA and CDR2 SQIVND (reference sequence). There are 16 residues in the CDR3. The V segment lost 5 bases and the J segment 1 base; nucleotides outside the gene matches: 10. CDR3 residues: CASSASVWTSQETQYF. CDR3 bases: TGTGCCAGTAGTGCGTCGGTATGGACTAGCCAAGAGACCCAGTACTTC. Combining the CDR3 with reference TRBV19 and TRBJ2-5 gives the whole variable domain DGGITQSPKYLFRKEGQNVTLSCEQNLNHDAMYWYRQDPGQGLRLIYYSQIVNDFQKGDIAEGYSVSREKKESFPLTVTSAQKNPTAFYLCASSASVWTSQETQYFGPGTRLLVL.

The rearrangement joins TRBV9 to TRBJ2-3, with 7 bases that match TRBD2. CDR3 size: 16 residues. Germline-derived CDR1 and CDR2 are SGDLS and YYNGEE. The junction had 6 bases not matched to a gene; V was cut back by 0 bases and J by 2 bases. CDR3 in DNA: TGTGCCAGCAGCGTAGCTGGGAGCGGGAACACAGATACGCAGTATTTT. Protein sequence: CASSVAGSGNTDTQYF.

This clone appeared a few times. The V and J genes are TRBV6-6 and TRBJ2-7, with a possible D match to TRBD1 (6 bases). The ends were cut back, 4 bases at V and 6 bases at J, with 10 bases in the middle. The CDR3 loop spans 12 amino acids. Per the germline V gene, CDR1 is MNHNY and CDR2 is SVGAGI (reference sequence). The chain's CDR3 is CASSLTGFEQYF. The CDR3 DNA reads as TGTGCCAGCAGTTTAACAGGGTTCGAGCAGTACTTC.

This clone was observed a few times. This chain's CDR3 is CASSPRQGWSTDTQYF. The CDR3 nucleotides read TGTGCCAGCAGCCCCCGACAGGGCTGGAGCACAGATACGCAGTATTTT. The chain recombines TRBV7-9 with TRBJ2-3, with 7 bases lining up with TRBD1. CDR3 length: 16 amino acids. In germline, CDR1 is SEHNR, CDR2 FQNEAQ (reference sequence). V gave up 5 bases and J gave up 0 bases; unmatched junction bases: 8. The full variable domain, completed using reference TRBV7-9 and TRBJ2-3, is DTGVSQNPRHKITKRGQNVTFRCDPISEHNRLYWYRQTLGQGPEFLTYFQNEAQLEKSRLLSDRFSAERPKGSFSTLEIQRTEQGDSAMYLCASSPRQGWSTDTQYFGPGTRLTVL.

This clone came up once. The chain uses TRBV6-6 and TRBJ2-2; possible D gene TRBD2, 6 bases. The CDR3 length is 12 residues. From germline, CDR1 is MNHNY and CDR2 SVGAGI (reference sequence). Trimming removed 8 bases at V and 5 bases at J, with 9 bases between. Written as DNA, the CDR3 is TGTGCCAGCTCGGCGGGAACCGGGGAGCTGTTTTTT. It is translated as CASSAGTGELFF.

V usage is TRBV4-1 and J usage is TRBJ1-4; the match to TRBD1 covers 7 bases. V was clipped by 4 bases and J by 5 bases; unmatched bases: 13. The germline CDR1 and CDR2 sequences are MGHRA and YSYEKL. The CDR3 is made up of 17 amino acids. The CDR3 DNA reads TGCGCCAGCAGCCCGCTGGGGCGGGTACAGGGGAATGAAAAACTGTTTTTT. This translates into CASSPLGRVQGNEKLFF.

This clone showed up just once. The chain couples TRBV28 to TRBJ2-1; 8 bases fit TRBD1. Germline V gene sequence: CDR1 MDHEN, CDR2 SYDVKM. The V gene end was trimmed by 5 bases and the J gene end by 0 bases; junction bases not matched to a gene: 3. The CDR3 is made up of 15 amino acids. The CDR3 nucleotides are TGTGCCAGCAGTCGCGGGACAGGCTCCTACAATGAGCAGTTCTTC. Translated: CASSRGTGSYNEQFF.

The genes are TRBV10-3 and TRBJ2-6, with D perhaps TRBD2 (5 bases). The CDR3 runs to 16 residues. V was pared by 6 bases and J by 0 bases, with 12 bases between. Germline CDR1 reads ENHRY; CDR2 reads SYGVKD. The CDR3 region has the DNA TGTGCCATCAGCGCCGTAACTAGCTCTGGGGCCAACGTCCTGACTTTC. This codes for CAISAVTSSGANVLTF.

CDR3: CASSPGLAGGLQYF. The CDR3 DNA reads TGTGCCAGCAGCCCGGGACTAGCGGGGGGGCTGCAGTACTTC. V gene TRBV7-2 combines with J gene TRBJ2-7, with 16 bases aligning to TRBD2. CDR1 and CDR2 from the germline V gene are SGHTA and FQGNSA. The trim removed 5 bases at V and 9 bases at J, leaving 4 bases unmatched. The CDR3 length is 14 residues.

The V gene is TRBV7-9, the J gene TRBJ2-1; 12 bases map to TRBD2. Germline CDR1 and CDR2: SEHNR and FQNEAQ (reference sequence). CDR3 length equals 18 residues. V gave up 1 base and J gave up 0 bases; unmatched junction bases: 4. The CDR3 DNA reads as TGTGCCAGCAGCTTAGGGACTAGCGGGAAAAGCTCCTACAATGAGCAGTTCTTC. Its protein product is CASSLGTSGKSSYNEQFF.

Written as DNA, the CDR3 is TGTGCCAGCAGCTTCAACCCGGGACTCCTAATGGTCGGGGAGCTGTTTTTT. Translated: CASSFNPGLLMVGELFF. This chain links TRBV13 with TRBJ2-2; TRBD2 might be the D (6 bases). Looked up from germline, CDR1 is PRHDT and CDR2 is FYEKMQ (reference sequence). V lost 3 bases and J 7 bases, leaving 21 bases between the germline ends. This CDR3 has 17 amino acids.

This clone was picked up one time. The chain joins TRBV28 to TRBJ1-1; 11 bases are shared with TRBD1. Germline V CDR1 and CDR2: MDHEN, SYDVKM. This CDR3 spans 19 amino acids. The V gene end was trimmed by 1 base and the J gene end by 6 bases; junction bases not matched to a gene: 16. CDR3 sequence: CASSLLRTGGFANGPEAFF. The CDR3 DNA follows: TGTGCCAGCAGTTTATTAAGGACAGGGGGCTTTGCGAACGGACCTGAAGCTTTCTTT.

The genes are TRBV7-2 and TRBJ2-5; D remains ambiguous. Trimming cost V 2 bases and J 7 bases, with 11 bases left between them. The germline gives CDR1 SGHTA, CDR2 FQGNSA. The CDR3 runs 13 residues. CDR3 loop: CASSLNQRGTQYF. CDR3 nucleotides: TGTGCCAGCAGCTTAAATCAGCGCGGGACCCAGTACTTC.

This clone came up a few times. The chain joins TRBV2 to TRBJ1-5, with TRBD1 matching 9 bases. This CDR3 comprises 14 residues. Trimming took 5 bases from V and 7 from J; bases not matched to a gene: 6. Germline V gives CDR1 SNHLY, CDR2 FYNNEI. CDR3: CASSKGTGNQPQHF. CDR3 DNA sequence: TGTGCCAGCAGTAAGGGGACAGGGAACCAGCCCCAGCATTTT.

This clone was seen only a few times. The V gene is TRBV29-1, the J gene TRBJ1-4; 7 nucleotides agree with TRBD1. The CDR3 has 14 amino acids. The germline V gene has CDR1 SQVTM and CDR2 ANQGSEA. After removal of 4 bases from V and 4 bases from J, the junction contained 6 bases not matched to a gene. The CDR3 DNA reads TGCAGCGTTGTAGGGGGACAGTTTAATGAAAAACTGTTTTTT. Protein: CSVVGGQFNEKLFF.

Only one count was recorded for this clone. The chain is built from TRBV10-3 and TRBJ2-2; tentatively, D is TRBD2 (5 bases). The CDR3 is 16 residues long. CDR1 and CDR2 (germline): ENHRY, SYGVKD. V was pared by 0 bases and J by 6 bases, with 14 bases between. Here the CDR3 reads CAISESGTLRAGELFF. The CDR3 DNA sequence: TGTGCCATCAGTGAGTCGGGAACACTGAGGGCCGGGGAGCTGTTTTTT.

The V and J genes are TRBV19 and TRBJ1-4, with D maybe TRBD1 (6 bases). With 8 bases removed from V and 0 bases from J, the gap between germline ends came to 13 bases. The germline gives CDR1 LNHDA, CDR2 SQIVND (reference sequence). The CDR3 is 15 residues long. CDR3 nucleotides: TGTGCCAGTTACTTACAGGGCCCAACTAATGAAAAACTGTTTTTT. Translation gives CASYLQGPTNEKLFF.

CDR3 sequence reads: CASSHHGATNEKLFF. The CDR3 region has the DNA TGTGCCAGCAGCCACCACGGAGCAACTAATGAAAAACTGTTTTTT. The V and J genes are TRBV7-9 and TRBJ1-4; D gene unclear. The CDR3 totals 15 residues. V shed 5 bases and J shed 0 bases, with 10 bases lying between them. The V gene's germline CDR1 is SEHNR and CDR2 FQNEAQ (reference sequence).

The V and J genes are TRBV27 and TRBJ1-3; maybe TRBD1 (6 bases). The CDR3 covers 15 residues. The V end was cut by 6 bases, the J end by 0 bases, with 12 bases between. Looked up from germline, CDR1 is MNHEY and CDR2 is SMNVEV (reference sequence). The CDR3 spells CASRPGHLSGNTIYF. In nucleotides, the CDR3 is TGTGCCAGCAGACCGGGACACCTCTCTGGAAACACCATATATTTT.

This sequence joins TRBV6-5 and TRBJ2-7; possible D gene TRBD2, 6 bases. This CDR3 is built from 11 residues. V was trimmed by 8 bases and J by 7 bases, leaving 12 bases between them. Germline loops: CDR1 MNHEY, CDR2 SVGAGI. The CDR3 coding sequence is TGTGCCAGCGGGCGACGGGGGGAGCAGTACTTC. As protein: CASGRRGEQYF.

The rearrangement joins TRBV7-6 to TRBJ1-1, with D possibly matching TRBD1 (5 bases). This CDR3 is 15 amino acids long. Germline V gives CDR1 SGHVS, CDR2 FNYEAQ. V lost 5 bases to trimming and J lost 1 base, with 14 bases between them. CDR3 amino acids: CASSPSSGQNTEAFF. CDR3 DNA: TGTGCCAGCAGCCCCAGTTCAGGGCAGAACACTGAAGCTTTCTTT.

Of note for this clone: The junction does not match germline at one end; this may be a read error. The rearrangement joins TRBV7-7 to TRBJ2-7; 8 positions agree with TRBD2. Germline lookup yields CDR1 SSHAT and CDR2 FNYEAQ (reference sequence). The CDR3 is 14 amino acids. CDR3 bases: TGTGCTAGCAGCCTAAGCGGGAGAGGTGACGAGCAGTACTTC. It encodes CASSLSGRGDEQYF.

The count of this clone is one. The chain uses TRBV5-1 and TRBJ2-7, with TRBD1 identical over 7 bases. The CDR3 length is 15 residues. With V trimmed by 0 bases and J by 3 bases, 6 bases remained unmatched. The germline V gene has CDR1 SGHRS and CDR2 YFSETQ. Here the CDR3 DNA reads TGCGCCAGCAGCTTGGAGGGACAGTTCATCTACGAGCAGTACTTC. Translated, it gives CASSLEGQFIYEQYF.